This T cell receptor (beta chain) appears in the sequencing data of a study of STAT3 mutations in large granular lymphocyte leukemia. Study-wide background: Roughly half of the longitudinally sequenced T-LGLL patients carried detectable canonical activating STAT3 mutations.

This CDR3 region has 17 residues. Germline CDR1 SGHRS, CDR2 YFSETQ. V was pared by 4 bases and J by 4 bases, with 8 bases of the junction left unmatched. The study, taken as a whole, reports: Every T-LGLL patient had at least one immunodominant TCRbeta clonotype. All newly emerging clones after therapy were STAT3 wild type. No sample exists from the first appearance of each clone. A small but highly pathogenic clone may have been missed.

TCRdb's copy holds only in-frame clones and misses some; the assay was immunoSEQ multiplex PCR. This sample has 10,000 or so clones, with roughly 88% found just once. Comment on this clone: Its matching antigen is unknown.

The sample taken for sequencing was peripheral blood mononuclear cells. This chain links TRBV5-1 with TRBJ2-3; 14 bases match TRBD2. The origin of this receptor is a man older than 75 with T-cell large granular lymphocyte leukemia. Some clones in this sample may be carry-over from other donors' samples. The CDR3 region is CASSHGTSGGNADTQYF. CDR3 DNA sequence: TGCGCCAGCAGCCACGGGACTAGCGGGGGCAACGCAGATACGCAGTATTTT. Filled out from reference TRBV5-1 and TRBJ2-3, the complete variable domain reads KAGVTQTPRYLIKTRGQQVTLSCSPISGHRSVSWYQQTPGQGLQFLFEYFSETQRNKGNFPGRFSGRQFSNSRSEMNVSTLELGDSALYLCASSHGTSGGNADTQYFGPGTRLTVL.